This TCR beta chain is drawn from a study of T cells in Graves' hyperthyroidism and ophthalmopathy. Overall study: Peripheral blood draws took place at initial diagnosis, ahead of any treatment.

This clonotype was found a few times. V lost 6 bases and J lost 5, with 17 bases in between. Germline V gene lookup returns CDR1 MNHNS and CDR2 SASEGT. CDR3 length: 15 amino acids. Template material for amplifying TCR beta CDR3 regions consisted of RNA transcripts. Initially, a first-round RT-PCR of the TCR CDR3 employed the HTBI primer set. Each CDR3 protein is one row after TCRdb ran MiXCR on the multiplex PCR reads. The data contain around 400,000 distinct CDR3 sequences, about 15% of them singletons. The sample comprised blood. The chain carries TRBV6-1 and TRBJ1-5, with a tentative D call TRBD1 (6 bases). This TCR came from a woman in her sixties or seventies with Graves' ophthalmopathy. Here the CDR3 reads CASRGAAGKYQPQHF. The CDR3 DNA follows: TGTGCCAGCAGGGGGGCGGCGGGGAAATATCAGCCCCAGCATTTT.